A single T cell receptor (beta chain) is shown here with its context. These data are taken from a study of control samples from healthy donors and cancer patients. The CDR3 has 16 amino acids. Germline V gene data show CDR1 as WNHNN and CDR2 as SYGVQD (reference sequence). Trimming took off 0 bases at V and 2 bases at J, with 11 bases between the two ends. TCRdb's table, derived via immunoSEQ multiplex PCR, lists solely in-frame clones and lacks some. The sample holds about 410,000 clones, approximately 92% seen once. This chain links TRBV10-1 with TRBJ2-1; a weak D match, TRBD2 (7 bases). This receptor was taken from a man aged 35-49 years with head and neck cancer. The material sequenced was PBMCs. The CDR3 protein is CASSESRGGPYNEQFF. The CDR3, as DNA: TGCGCCAGCAGTGAGTCTCGCGGGGGCCCCTACAATGAGCAGTTCTTC.